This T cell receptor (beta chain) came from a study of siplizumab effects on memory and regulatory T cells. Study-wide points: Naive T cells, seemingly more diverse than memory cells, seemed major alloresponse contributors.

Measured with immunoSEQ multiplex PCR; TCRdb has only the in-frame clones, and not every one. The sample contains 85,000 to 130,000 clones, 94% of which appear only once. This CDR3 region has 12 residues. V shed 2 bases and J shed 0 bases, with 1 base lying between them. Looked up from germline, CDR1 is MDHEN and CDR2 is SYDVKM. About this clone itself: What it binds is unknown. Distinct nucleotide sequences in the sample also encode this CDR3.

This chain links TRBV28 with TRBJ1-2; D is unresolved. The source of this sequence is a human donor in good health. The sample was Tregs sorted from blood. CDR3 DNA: TGTGCCAGCAGTTTAGCTAACTATGGCTACACCTTC. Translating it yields CASSLANYGYTF.